The TCR beta chain described here comes from a study of blood T cell repertoires in COVID-19. Background on the study: Sites in the United States, Italy and Spain provided acute and convalescent COVID-19 samples. Sample material is recorded as cDNA or gDNA derived from T cells, B-cell-depleted T cells, or PBMCs.

Authors' analysis steps: The authors estimated nucleated cell counts from reference gene primer amplification. Clones were sequenced by immunoSEQ multiplex PCR, and TCRdb holds only the in-frame ones, with some missing. V, J and clone size derive from that table, while D and trimming were established from the DNA sequence. The repertoire includes about 110,000 clones, about three quarters of them detected once, and about 4.5% sits in the top ten. The material sequenced was peripheral blood. This TCR derives from a man aged 70-80 years with acute or convalescent COVID-19.

CDR3 region: CASSQQGREQPQHF. CDR3 in DNA: TGTGCCAGCAGCCAACAGGGGAGGGAACAGCCCCAGCATTTT. The chain joins TRBV3-1 (or the pseudogene TRBV3-2) to TRBJ1-5; D is possibly TRBD1 (6 bases). Between the trimmed V and J ends, which lost 2 bases and 7 bases, there was a span of 12 bases. The CDR3 has 14 residues. Per germline, CDR1 LGHDT and CDR2 YNNKEL (reference sequence).